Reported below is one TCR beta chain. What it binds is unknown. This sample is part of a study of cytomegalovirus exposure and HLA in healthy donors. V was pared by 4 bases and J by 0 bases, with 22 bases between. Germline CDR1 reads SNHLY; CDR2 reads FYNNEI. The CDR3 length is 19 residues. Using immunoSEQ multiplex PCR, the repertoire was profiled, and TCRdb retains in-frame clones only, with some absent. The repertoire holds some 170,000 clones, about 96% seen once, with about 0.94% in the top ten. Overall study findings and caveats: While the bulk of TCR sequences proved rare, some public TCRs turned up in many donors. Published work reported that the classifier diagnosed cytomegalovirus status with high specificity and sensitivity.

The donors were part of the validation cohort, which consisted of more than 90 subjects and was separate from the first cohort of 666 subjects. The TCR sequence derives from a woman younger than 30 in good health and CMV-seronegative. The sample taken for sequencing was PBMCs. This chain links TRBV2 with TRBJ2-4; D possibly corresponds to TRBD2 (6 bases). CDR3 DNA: TGTGCCAGCAGTGGGTCGAGGGACTTCCGAGAGTTAGCCAAAAACATTCAGTACTTC. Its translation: CASSGSRDFRELAKNIQYF.